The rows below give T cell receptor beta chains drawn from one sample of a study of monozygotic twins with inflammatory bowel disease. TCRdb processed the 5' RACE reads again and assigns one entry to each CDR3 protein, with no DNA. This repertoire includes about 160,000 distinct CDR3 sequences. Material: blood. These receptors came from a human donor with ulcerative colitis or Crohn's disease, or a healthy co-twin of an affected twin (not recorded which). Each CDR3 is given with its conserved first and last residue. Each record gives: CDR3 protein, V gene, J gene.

CASSLRQGLGTYSGNTIYF	TRBV11-2	TRBJ1-3
CASSQERRGYNSPLHF	TRBV4-2	TRBJ1-6
CATSDPADSSYNEQFF	TRBV24-1	TRBJ2-1
CSARPRGRGWTDTQYF	TRBV20-1	TRBJ2-3
CSASPQGRTMDTQYF	TRBV20-1	TRBJ2-3
CASSYSILGVGASPYEQYF	TRBV6-5	TRBJ2-7
CASSENSPLHF	TRBV6-1	TRBJ1-6
CASSSGQESSYNSPLHF	TRBV5-1	TRBJ1-6
CASSKDREANVLTF	TRBV5-1	TRBJ2-6
CSARDVSGRSYNSPLHF	TRBV20-1	TRBJ1-6
CASSIQQHPNEQFF	TRBV19	TRBJ2-1
CASSQVREKLFF	TRBV3-1	TRBJ1-4
CASSVTGGRLYF	TRBV5-6	TRBJ1-3
CASSLGKGLNTEAFF	TRBV5-4	TRBJ1-1
CASSSMSRSSYNEQFF	TRBV7-2	TRBJ2-1
CSVETGTKNIQYF	TRBV29-1	TRBJ2-4
CASRPLGQETQYF	TRBV6-5	TRBJ2-5
CASADVGAYEQYF	TRBV19	TRBJ2-7
CASSRTPTGEQYF	TRBV18	TRBJ2-7
CASLGQTNTGELFF	TRBV6-1	TRBJ2-2
CASSLGGVGYGYTF	TRBV7-2	TRBJ1-2
CASSLSRYSNQPQHF	TRBV28	TRBJ1-5
CASSLAMNTGELFF	TRBV5-1	TRBJ2-2
CASSPGQAPYDQYF	TRBV5-4	TRBJ2-7
CASSLDYNSPLHF	TRBV5-1	TRBJ1-6
CASSPLGLQETQYF	TRBV11-2	TRBJ2-5
CASAMGGRVTDTQYF	TRBV19	TRBJ2-3
CASSLWQGYNEQFF	TRBV5-1	TRBJ2-1
CASSLGISSTDTQYF	TRBV5-1	TRBJ2-3
CASGAGDLYNEQFF	TRBV5-1	TRBJ2-1
CAISESEEYYGYTF	TRBV10-3	TRBJ1-2
CASAQGLNTEAFF	TRBV6-5	TRBJ1-1
CASSPRGREGGEQFF	TRBV7-2	TRBJ2-1
CASRLAGNTDTQYF	TRBV19	TRBJ2-3
CATSGETSGITNEQFF	TRBV24-1	TRBJ2-1
CASSFFGGLQETQYF	TRBV7-7	TRBJ2-5
CSARDGGELFF	TRBV20-1	TRBJ2-2
CASSQSRDLRSGETQYF	TRBV23-1	TRBJ2-5
CATSLYSNSYEQYF	TRBV15	TRBJ2-7
CASRPPSLSSYEQYF	TRBV5-1	TRBJ2-7
CSASETGNQPQHF	TRBV20-1	TRBJ1-5
CAWSVNYEQYF	TRBV30	TRBJ2-7
CASSPASMGYNEQFF	TRBV3-1	TRBJ2-1
CAISDGQRYTEAFF	TRBV10-3	TRBJ1-1
CASSPNKDEQYF	TRBV5-1	TRBJ2-7